The 11 T cell receptor beta chains reported below all come from one sample, sequenced in a study of blood T cell repertoires in COVID-19 (dated by TCRdb to 2019 to 2021). The library came from the immunoSEQ multiplex PCR assay. The clones in this table, taken by TCRdb from immuneACCESS, are in-frame only. Not every clone is retained; where verified, under half of the shortfall comes from an unresolved V gene, and the cause of the rest is unknown. This sample comprises around 100,000 clones, 89% of them detected only once. Jointly, the top ten make up 3.5% of the sample. The sample comprised peripheral blood. These receptor sequences come from a woman aged 55 to 70 with acute or convalescent COVID-19.

The V gene is TRBV6-5, the J gene TRBJ2-1; weak D call: TRBD2 (5 bases). Germline V gene lookup returns CDR1 MNHEY and CDR2 SVGAGI. This CDR3 region has 14 residues. V lost 6 bases and J 4 bases, leaving 13 bases between the germline ends. The CDR3 nucleotides are TGTGCCAGCAGCCGGGCCAGCGGATACAATGAGCAGTTCTTC. Its translation is CASSRASGYNEQFF.

The rearrangement uses TRBV21-1 and TRBJ2-6; TRBD2 was called by the table and not checked on the DNA. TRBV21-1 is shown as a pseudogene. This CDR3 contains 13 residues. The CDR3 DNA reads TGTGCCAGCCCTAGCTCTGGGGCCAACGTCCTGACTTTC. Its protein product is CASPSSGANVLTF.

In this sample, this clone turned up once. The J gene is TRBJ2-2, the V gene TRBV30; D perhaps matches TRBD2 (6 bases). Trimming stripped 2 bases from V and 0 bases from J, with 13 bases between. Germline V lookup: CDR1 GTSNPN, CDR2 SVGIG (reference sequence). This CDR3 region has 16 residues. CDR3 residues: CAWSIWRGSNTGELFF. The CDR3, as DNA: TGTGCCTGGAGTATATGGAGGGGATCGAACACCGGGGAGCTGTTTTTT.

This chain connects TRBV19 to TRBJ2-5, with TRBD2 as a possible D gene (5 bases). The length of the CDR3 is 15 residues. CDR1 is LNHDA, CDR2 SQIVND, per germline (reference sequence). V lost 1 base, J lost 0 bases, and 9 bases lay in between. Here the CDR3 reads CASSIGGLDQETQYF. CDR3 DNA: TGTGCCAGTAGTATAGGCGGGCTTGACCAAGAGACCCAGTACTTC.

The gene calls are TRBV2 and TRBJ2-1, with D maybe TRBD2 (6 bases). The germline CDR1 and CDR2 sequences are SNHLY and FYNNEI. The CDR3 consists of 14 residues. Trimming took off 3 bases at V and 2 bases at J, with 8 bases between the two ends. CDR3 nucleotide sequence: TGTGCCAGCAGTGACCGGACTACCTACAATGAGCAGTTCTTC. It specifies CASSDRTTYNEQFF.

The chain combines TRBV19 with TRBJ2-5; 12 bases agree with TRBD2. The V gene's germline CDR1 is LNHDA and CDR2 SQIVND (reference sequence). Trimming cost V 7 bases and J 2 bases; bases outside gene matches: 5. The CDR3 runs 15 residues. The CDR3, as DNA: TGTGCCAGTAATTCCGGACTAGCGGGACAAGAGACCCAGTACTTC. Protein sequence: CASNSGLAGQETQYF.

The chain uses TRBV28 and TRBJ2-7; perhaps TRBD2 as D (5 bases). The CDR3 runs to 13 residues. In germline, CDR1 is MDHEN, CDR2 SYDVKM. V was cut by 5 bases and J by 9 bases, with 17 bases left in between. In DNA, the CDR3 is TGTGCCAGCAGTCCGGGGTCAGAGGGAGCGCAGTACTTC. Protein product: CASSPGSEGAQYF.

In this sample, this clone turned up once. The CDR3 loop reads CASSGLAGGGETQYF. CDR3 DNA: TGTGCCAGCAGTGGGCTTGCAGGGGGCGGGGAGACCCAGTACTTC. This chain joins TRBV28 and TRBJ2-5, with 8 bases that match TRBD1. V trimming: 5 bases; J trimming: 5 bases; junction bases outside the gene matches: 10. The CDR3 contains 15 residues. Germline CDR1 and CDR2: MDHEN and SYDVKM.

The chain recombines TRBV19 with TRBJ1-5; 8 nucleotides align to TRBD1. The CDR3 spans 19 residues. Germline V lookup: CDR1 LNHDA, CDR2 SQIVND (reference sequence). V shed 4 bases and J 1 base; nucleotides not matched to a gene: 15. The chain's CDR3 is CASSNLGQPRGLSNQPQHF. The CDR3 DNA sequence: TGTGCCAGTAGTAATTTGGGACAGCCCAGGGGGCTAAGCAATCAGCCCCAGCATTTT.

This clone was observed once. This chain connects TRBV19 to TRBJ2-7, with D unclear. V lost 1 base and J lost 7, with 11 bases in between. This CDR3 has 13 residues. Germline V gene data show CDR1 as LNHDA and CDR2 as SQIVND (reference sequence). Here the CDR3 DNA reads TGTGCCAGTAGTATAGCCCTGTCCGGGGAGCAGTACTTC. This sequence encodes CASSIALSGEQYF.

The rearrangement links TRBV5-1 to TRBJ2-1; TRBD2 aligns across 12 bases. V gave up 7 bases and J gave up 6 bases; unmatched junction bases: 8. This CDR3 is 15 amino acids long. Germline-derived CDR1 and CDR2 are SGHRS and YFSETQ. The CDR3: CASSTSGGVGNEQFF. DNA of the CDR3: TGCGCCAGCTCGACTAGCGGGGGAGTTGGCAATGAGCAGTTCTTC.